Shown below are 17 T cell receptor beta chains from a single sample sequenced in a study of cytomegalovirus exposure and HLA in healthy donors. PCR used 60 Vbeta primers and 13 Jbeta primers. Only in-frame clones appear in the TCRdb table, and some are missing; sequencing was by immunoSEQ multiplex PCR. Across roughly 75,000 clones, the top ten clones capture approximately 0.81% of the sample. The specimen sequenced was PBMCs. These receptors were obtained from a boy between 10 and 17 years old in good health and CMV-seronegative.

This chain uses TRBV9 with TRBJ1-6; TRBD1 is a possible D gene (5 bases). V lost 5 bases and J lost 8, with 23 bases in between. Germline lookup yields CDR1 SGDLS and CDR2 YYNGEE. The CDR3 covers 17 residues. The CDR3 reads CASSATGDKLGDSPLHF. CDR3 bases: TGTGCCAGCAGTGCTACAGGTGATAAACTGGGCGATTCACCCCTCCACTTT.

The rearrangement joins TRBV19 to TRBJ2-1, with a weak D call TRBD1 (5 bases). The CDR3 is 13 amino acids. V lost 3 bases to trimming and J lost 2 bases, with 5 bases between them. Germline V gene sequence: CDR1 LNHDA, CDR2 SQIVND (reference sequence). The DNA for the CDR3 is TGTGCCAGTAGTATGGACACCTACAATGAGCAGTTCTTC. Protein sequence: CASSMDTYNEQFF.

This sequence joins TRBV5-4 and TRBJ1-1, with D perhaps matching TRBD1 (5 bases). Deletions cut 0 bases from V and 6 bases from J, with 12 bases between. The CDR3 has 14 residues. Germline V gives CDR1 SGHNT, CDR2 YYREEE (reference sequence). DNA of the CDR3: TGTGCCAGCAGCTTGGGGGTCAGACAGTCTGAAGCTTTCTTT. The encoded protein is CASSLGVRQSEAFF.

V is TRBV14 and J is TRBJ2-5; D is possibly TRBD1 (6 bases). The CDR3 runs to 15 residues. Germline CDR1 reads SGHDN; CDR2 reads FVKESK. V gave up 1 base and J gave up 5 bases, with 14 bases separating them. This CDR3 is CASSQVRRGGETQYF. The CDR3 region has the DNA TGTGCCAGCAGCCAAGTACGCAGGGGCGGGGAGACCCAGTACTTC. Full variable domain (outside the CDR3, taken from reference TRBV14 and TRBJ2-5): EAGVTQFPSHSVIEKGQTVTLRCDPISGHDNLYWYRRVMGKEIKFLLHFVKESKQDESGMPNNRFLAERTGGTYSTLKVQPAELEDSGVYFCASSQVRRGGETQYFGPGTRLLVL.

The chain combines TRBV29-1 with TRBJ1-2, with D possibly matching TRBD1 (5 bases). The CDR3 runs to 15 residues. The V and J ends lost 0 bases and 0 bases respectively, with 11 bases between them. Germline assignment: CDR1 SQVTM and CDR2 ANQGSEA. The CDR3 here is CSVEDWRGPNYGYTF. The CDR3 DNA follows: TGCAGCGTTGAAGACTGGAGGGGCCCTAACTATGGCTACACCTTC.

CDR3 region: CALNYRDRGWYF. The CDR3 DNA reads as TGTGCCTTGAACTACCGGGACAGGGGATGGTATTTT. V and J are TRBV30 and TRBJ2-3; 10 bases agree with TRBD1. The CDR3 runs to 12 residues. Per the germline V gene, CDR1 is GTSNPN and CDR2 is SVGIG (reference sequence). After removal of 7 bases from V and 14 bases from J, the junction contained 12 bases not matched to a gene.

The chain combines TRBV6-5 with TRBJ2-7, with 8 bases that match TRBD1. The ends lost 6 bases at V and 6 bases at J; junction bases unmatched: 7. CDR1 is MNHEY, CDR2 SVGAGI, per germline. CDR3 length: 13 residues. CDR3 sequence (DNA): TGTGCCAGCAGAAGAGGACAGGGCGGCGAGCAGTACTTC. Protein sequence: CASRRGQGGEQYF.

The chain links TRBV5-1 to TRBJ2-5, with 10 nucleotides matching TRBD2. There are 18 residues in the CDR3. The V segment lost 0 bases and the J segment 4 bases; nucleotides outside the gene matches: 12. Germline-derived CDR1 and CDR2 are SGHRS and YFSETQ. The CDR3, as DNA: TGCGCCAGCAGCTTGGCGATCAAGAAGCGGGAGGGAGTAGAGACCCAGTACTTC. This sequence encodes CASSLAIKKREGVETQYF.

J is TRBJ2-5 and V is TRBV4-1; a possible D gene is TRBD2 (5 bases). The CDR3 extends over 17 amino acids. The V and J ends lost 4 bases and 3 bases respectively, with 21 bases between them. CDR1 and CDR2 (germline): MGHRA, YSYEKL. The CDR3 reads CASSPTLGVKKEETQYF. In nucleotides, the CDR3 is TGCGCCAGCAGCCCAACCCTCGGGGTAAAGAAAGAAGAGACCCAGTACTTC.

The chain joins TRBV5-4 to TRBJ1-1, with 8 bases lining up with TRBD1. The CDR3 loop spans 14 amino acids. V trimming: 4 bases; J trimming: 3 bases; junction bases outside the gene matches: 5. Germline V gives CDR1 SGHNT, CDR2 YYREEE (reference sequence). CDR3 sequence (DNA): TGTGCCAGCAGCAAGCCGGGACAGGACACTGAAGCTTTCTTT. Its protein product is CASSKPGQDTEAFF.

The chain couples TRBV19 to TRBJ2-5; 9 nucleotides align to TRBD1. Germline CDR1 and CDR2: LNHDA and SQIVND (reference sequence). CDR3 length: 14 residues. V lost 4 bases, J lost 5 bases, and 5 bases stayed unmatched. The CDR3 coding sequence is TGTGCCAGTAGTAGGGACAGGGTTAGCGAGACCCAGTACTTC. Amino acids: CASSRDRVSETQYF.

The V and J genes are TRBV19 and TRBJ2-2, with TRBD2 as a possible D gene (5 bases). Trimming cost V 3 bases and J 1 base, with 6 bases left between them. The CDR3 contains 14 residues. Looked up from germline, CDR1 is LNHDA and CDR2 is SQIVND (reference sequence). The chain's CDR3 is CASSIRGNTGELFF. CDR3 sequence (DNA): TGTGCCAGTAGTATTCGGGGGAACACCGGGGAGCTGTTTTTT.

Written as DNA, the CDR3 is TGTGCCAGCAGTTACTCCCGGGACAGGGAGTACTCACCCCTCCACTTT. It is translated as CASSYSRDREYSPLHF. This sequence joins TRBV6-6 and TRBJ1-6; 9 bases fit TRBD1. The germline V gene has CDR1 MNHNY and CDR2 SVGAGI (reference sequence). V lost 0 bases, J lost 10 bases, and 7 bases stayed unmatched. This CDR3 is built from 16 residues.

The chain employs TRBV9 and TRBJ2-2; 9 bases agree with TRBD2. Germline trimming cut 1 base from V and 7 bases from J; bases unmatched to any gene: 8. CDR3 length: 16 residues. The V gene's germline CDR1 is SGDLS and CDR2 YYNGEE. The CDR3, as DNA: TGTGCCAGCAGCGTACAAGTAGCGGGGGCCCGCGGGGAGCTGTTTTTT. Its translation: CASSVQVAGARGELFF.

The chain links TRBV7-9 to TRBJ2-5, with D possibly matching TRBD1 (7 bases). Per the germline V gene, CDR1 is SEHNR and CDR2 is FQNEAQ (reference sequence). This CDR3 has 14 residues. V was pared by 5 bases and J by 5 bases, with 15 bases between. CDR3 DNA sequence: TGTGCCAGCAGCCAGGGGGGTCTTGGGGAGACCCAGTACTTC. Amino acids: CASSQGGLGETQYF. Together with reference TRBV7-9 and TRBJ2-5, the CDR3 gives the full variable domain: DTGVSQNPRHKITKRGQNVTFRCDPISEHNRLYWYRQTLGQGPEFLTYFQNEAQLEKSRLLSDRFSAERPKGSFSTLEIQRTEQGDSAMYLCASSQGGLGETQYFGPGTRLLVL.

The chain recombines TRBV30 with TRBJ1-5, with D unclear. Germline values: CDR1 GTSNPN, CDR2 SVGIG (reference sequence). Trimming removed 0 bases from V and 7 bases from J, with 13 bases in between. The CDR3 is 14 amino acids. The CDR3 DNA reads as TGTGCCTGGAGTGTCTCGGGAGGGTACCAGCCCCAGCATTTT. It specifies CAWSVSGGYQPQHF.

The chain carries TRBV11-2 and TRBJ1-5; TRBD1 is a possible D gene (5 bases). Germline V lookup: CDR1 SGHAT, CDR2 FQNNGV. V gave up 4 bases and J gave up 4 bases, with 11 bases separating them. This CDR3 spans 14 amino acids. In nucleotides, the CDR3 is TGTGCCAGCAGCTCTCAGGGTAGAAATCAGCCCCAGCATTTT. Residues: CASSSQGRNQPQHF.